The subject of this entry is one T cell receptor beta chain. Expressed TCRB transcripts were sequenced, since all the RNA that had been isolated was reverse transcribed. The table came from immunoSEQ multiplex PCR; TCRdb's copy has only in-frame clones and leaves some out. The sample gives 350,000 to 400,000 clones, about 15% of which show up once; under 0.02% is in the top ten. These data are taken from a study of beta chain features in type 1 diabetes. Looked up from germline, CDR1 is MNHEY and CDR2 is SVGAGI. V lost 0 bases to trimming and J lost 12 bases, with 15 bases between them. CDR3 length: 13 amino acids.

Sequencing used naive CD4+ T cells from blood. The chain recombines TRBV6-5 with TRBJ2-7, with D maybe TRBD2 (6 bases). The origin of this receptor is a woman aged 18-29 years in good health. The CDR3 protein is CASSYSLGEDLYF. The CDR3 DNA reads TGTGCCAGCAGTTACTCCCTTGGGGAGGATCTGTACTTC.